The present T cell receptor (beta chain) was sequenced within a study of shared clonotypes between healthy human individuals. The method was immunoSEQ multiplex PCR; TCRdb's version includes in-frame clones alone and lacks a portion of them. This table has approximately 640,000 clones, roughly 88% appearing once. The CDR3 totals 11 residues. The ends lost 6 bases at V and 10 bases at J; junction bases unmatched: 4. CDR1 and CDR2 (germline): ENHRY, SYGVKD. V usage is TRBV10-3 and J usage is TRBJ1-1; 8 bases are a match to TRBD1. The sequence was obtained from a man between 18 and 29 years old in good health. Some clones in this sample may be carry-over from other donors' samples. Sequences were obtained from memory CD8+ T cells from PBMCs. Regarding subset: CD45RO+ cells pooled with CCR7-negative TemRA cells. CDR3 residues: CAIRDGTGAFF. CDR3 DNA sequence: TGTGCCATCAGAGATGGGACAGGAGCTTTCTTT.